These 5 T cell receptor beta chains were all obtained from the same sample, sequenced in a study of blood T cells in healthy people across ages. Primers used in a second PCR of roughly 7 to 11 cycles were a sample-barcoded 5' primer and a J-beta primer mix. TCRdb re-called the 5' RACE reads with MiXCR, one entry per CDR3 protein. The data contain 1 million or so distinct CDR3 sequences, 40% to 55% of them singletons. Sample: blood. These TCRs come from a woman aged 60 to 75 in good health.

The chain uses TRBV5-1 and TRBJ2-3; 8 bases are shared with TRBD1. With V trimmed by 0 bases and J by 4 bases, 13 bases remained unmatched. Germline assignment: CDR1 SGHRS and CDR2 YFSETQ. CDR3 length equals 18 residues. CDR3 DNA: TGCGCCAGCAGCTTGGTAACAGGGGGGAAGGATTTCCCAGATACGCAGTATTTT. This gives the protein CASSLVTGGKDFPDTQYF.

This clonotype has only a few counts. The CDR3 DNA reads as TGCGCCAGCAGCCAAAGCCCGGGACAGGGGATGCGACAGCCCCAGCATTTT. It translates to CASSQSPGQGMRQPQHF. The chain uses TRBV4-1 and TRBJ1-5; 10 positions agree with TRBD1. V trimming: 2 bases; J trimming: 7 bases; junction bases outside the gene matches: 11. Germline V gene lookup returns CDR1 MGHRA and CDR2 YSYEKL. This CDR3 region has 17 residues.

Remarks on this clonotype: This sequence may be a read error, since a much larger clone differs from it by one base. The gene calls are TRBV29-1 and TRBJ2-6, with D perhaps TRBD1 (6 bases). Germline-derived CDR1 and CDR2 are SQVTM and ANQGSEA. The CDR3 is 15 amino acids. The CDR3 is CSVATTGIGANVPTF. CDR3 nucleotides: TGCAGCGTGGCCACAACAGGGATTGGGGCCAACGTCCCGACTTTC.

CDR3 sequence (DNA): TGTGCCAGCAGCCACCGGGACAGGGGAGGCGGGACGGGTGAGCAGTTCTTC. Translation gives CASSHRDRGGGTGEQFF. This chain connects TRBV7-6 to TRBJ2-1; 10 bases map to TRBD1. The length of the CDR3 is 17 residues. CDR1 is SGHVS, CDR2 FNYEAQ, per germline. Losses at the gene ends were 5 bases for V and 9 bases for J; bases not matched to a gene: 16.

The chain recombines TRBV25-1 with TRBJ2-5; D call uncertain. The CDR3 contains 12 residues. The germline V gene has CDR1 MGHDK and CDR2 SYGVNS. The V gene lost 0 bases and the J gene lost 9 bases, with 8 bases spanning the gap. CDR3: CASSEYPTAQYF. CDR3 bases: TGTGCCAGCAGTGAATATCCCACGGCCCAGTACTTC.